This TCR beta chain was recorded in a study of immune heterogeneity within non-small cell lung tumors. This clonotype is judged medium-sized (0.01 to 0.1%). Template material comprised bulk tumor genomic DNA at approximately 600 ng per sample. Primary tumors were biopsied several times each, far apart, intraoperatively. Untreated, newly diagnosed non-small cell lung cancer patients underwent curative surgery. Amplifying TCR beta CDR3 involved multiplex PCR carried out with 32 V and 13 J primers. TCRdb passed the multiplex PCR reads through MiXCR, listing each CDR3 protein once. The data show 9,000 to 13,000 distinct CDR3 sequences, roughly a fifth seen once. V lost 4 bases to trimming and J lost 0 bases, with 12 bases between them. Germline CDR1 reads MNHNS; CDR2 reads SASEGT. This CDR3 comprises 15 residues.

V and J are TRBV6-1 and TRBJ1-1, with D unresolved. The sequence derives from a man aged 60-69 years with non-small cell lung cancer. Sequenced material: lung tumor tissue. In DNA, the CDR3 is TGTGCCAGCAGTGTAAAACAGTTAATGAACACTGAAGCTTTCTTT. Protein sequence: CASSVKQLMNTEAFF.